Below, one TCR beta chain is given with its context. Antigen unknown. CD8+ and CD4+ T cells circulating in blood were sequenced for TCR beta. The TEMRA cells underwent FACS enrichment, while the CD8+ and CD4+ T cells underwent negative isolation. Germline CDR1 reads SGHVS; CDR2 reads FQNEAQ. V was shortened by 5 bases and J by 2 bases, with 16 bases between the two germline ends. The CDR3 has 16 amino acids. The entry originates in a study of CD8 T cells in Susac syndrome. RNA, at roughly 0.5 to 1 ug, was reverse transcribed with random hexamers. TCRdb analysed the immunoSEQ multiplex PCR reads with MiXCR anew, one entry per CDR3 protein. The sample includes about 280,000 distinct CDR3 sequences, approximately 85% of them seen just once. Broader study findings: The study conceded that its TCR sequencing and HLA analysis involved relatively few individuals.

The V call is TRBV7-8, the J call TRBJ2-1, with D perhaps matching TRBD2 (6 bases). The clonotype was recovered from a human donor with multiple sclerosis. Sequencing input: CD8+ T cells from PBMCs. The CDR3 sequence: CASSIYGTGAYNEQFF. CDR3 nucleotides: TGTGCCAGCAGCATATATGGGACTGGGGCCTACAATGAGCAGTTCTTC.